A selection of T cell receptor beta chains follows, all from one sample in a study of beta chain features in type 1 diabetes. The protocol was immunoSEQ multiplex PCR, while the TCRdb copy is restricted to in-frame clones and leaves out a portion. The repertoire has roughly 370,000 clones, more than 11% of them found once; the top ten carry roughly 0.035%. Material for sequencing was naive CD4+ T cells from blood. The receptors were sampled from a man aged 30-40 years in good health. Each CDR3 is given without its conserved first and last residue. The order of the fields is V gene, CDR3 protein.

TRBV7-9	ASSPAGGSDTQY
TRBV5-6	ASSLFDREGHEQY
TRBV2	ASSEEDYEQY
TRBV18	ASSAGALGTHTEAF
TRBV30	AWILRWQTEAF
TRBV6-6	ASRVGTDTQY
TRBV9	ASSEIGSGELF
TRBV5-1	ASSADTTSTDTQY
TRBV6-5	ASRRGDTQY
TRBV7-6	ASSLIGTPNTGELF
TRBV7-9	ASTPLAKNIQY
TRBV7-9	ASSLGITGGTEAF
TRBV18	ASSPGLAGGNEQF
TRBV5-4	ASSKTGQGNSPLH
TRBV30	ACSPRGLASYNEQF
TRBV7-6	ASSSWRDGTYEQY
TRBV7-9	ASSIDGGELF
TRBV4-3	ASSQDSGFWNGYT
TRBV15	ATSRDPFSTDTQY
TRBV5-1	ASSRWALGANVLT
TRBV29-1	SVLKGGTGELF
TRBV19	ASSGSKEGYT
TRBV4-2	ASSPPGRRGQF
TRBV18	ASSPQSNTGELF
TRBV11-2	ASSSRDRVLYEQY
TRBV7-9	ASSPGQANIQY
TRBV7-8	ASSLDGTGAYEQY
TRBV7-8	ASSNRASTDTQY
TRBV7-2	ASSWTGPRGYT
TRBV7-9	ASSRIPSGGQYNEQF
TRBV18	ASSPNLLGDTQY
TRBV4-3	ASSQVGEGASSETQY
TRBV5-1	ASSLGTGQGNTEAF
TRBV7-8	ASSSVPGKLAKNIQY
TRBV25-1	ASVRDRDWETQY
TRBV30	AWSGVGTDTQY
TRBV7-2	ASSPWDRKTTAF
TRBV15	AIRVTGTGELF
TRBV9	ASSAVGASTDTQY
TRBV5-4	ATRDRGSTNEKLF
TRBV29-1	SVVSGGHTEAF
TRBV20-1	SARVINEQF
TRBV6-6	ASRRGEETQY
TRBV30	AWSVRPGTSGTGELF
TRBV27	ASSPGRGYT
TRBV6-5	ASSLQQGYEQY
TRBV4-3	ASSQGRGFTEAF
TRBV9	ASSVGLDSEAF
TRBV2	ASSPDRARNTQY
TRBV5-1	ASSLGGFSNQPQH
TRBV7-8	ASSLDRANEQF
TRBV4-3	ASSQVGRQGSDTQY